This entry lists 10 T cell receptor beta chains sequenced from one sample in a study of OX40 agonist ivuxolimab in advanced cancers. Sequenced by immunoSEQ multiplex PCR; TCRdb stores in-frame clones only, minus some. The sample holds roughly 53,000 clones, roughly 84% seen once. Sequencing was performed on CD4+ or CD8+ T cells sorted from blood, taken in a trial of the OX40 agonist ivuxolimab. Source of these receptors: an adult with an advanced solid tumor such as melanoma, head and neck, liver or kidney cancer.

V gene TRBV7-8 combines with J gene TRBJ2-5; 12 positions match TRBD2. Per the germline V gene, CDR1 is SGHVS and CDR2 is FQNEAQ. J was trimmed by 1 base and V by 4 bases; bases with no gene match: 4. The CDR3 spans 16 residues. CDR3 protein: CASSSRTSGAQETQYF. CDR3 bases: TGTGCCAGCAGCTCTCGGACTAGCGGGGCCCAAGAGACCCAGTACTTC.

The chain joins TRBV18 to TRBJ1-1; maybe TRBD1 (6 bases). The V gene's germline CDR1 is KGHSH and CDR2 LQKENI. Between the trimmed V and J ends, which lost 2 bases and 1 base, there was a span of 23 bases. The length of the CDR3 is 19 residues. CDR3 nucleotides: TGTGCCAGCTCACCAGACCCGATTGGGGGCTCCGACCGGAACACTGAAGCTTTCTTT. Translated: CASSPDPIGGSDRNTEAFF.

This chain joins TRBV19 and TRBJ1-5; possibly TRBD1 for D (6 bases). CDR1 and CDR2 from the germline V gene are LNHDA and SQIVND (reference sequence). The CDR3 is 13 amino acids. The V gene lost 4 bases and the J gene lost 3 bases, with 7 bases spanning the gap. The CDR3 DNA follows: TGTGCCAGTAGTAGGACAGTCAATCAGCCCCAGCATTTT. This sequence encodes CASSRTVNQPQHF.

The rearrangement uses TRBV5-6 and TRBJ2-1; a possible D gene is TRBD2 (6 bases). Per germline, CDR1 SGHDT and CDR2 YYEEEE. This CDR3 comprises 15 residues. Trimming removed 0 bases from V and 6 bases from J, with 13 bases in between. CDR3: CASSLGRGDANEQFF. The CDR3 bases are TGTGCCAGCAGCTTGGGGAGGGGAGACGCCAATGAGCAGTTCTTC.

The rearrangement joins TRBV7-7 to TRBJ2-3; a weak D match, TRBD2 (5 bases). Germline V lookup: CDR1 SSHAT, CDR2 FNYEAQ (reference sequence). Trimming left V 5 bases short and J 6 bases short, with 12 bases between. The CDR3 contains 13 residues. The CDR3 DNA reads TGTGCCAGCAGCCAAGTCGGAGGCGATACGCAGTATTTT. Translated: CASSQVGGDTQYF.

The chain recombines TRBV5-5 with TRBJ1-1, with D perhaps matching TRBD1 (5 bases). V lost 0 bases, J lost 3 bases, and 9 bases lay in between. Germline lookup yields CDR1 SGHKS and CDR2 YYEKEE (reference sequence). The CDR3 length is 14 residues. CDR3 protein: CASSLGGIDTEAFF. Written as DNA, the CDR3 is TGTGCCAGCAGCTTGGGGGGGATCGACACTGAAGCTTTCTTT.

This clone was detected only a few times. CDR3 protein: CASSGRLAGGTGELFF. Here the CDR3 DNA reads TGCGCCAGCAGCGGGAGACTAGCGGGAGGCACCGGGGAGCTGTTTTTT. The chain links TRBV5-1 to TRBJ2-2; 13 nucleotides agree with TRBD2. The junction had 4 bases not matched to a gene; V was cut back by 4 bases and J by 4 bases. The germline V gene has CDR1 SGHRS and CDR2 YFSETQ. This CDR3 comprises 16 residues.

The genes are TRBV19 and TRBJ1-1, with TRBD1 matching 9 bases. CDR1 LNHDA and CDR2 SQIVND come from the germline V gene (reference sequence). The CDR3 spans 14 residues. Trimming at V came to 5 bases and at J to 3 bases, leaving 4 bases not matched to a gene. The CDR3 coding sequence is TGTGCCAGTAGTGCGGGACAGGGTTACACTGAAGCTTTCTTT. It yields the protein CASSAGQGYTEAFF.

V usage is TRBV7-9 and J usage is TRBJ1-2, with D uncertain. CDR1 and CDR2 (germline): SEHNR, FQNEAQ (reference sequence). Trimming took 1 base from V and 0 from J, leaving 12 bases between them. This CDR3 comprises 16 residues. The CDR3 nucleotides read TGTGCCAGCAGCTTAGGTACGACGATAGCTAACTATGGCTACACCTTC. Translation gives CASSLGTTIANYGYTF. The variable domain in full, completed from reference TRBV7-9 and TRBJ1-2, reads DTGVSQNPRHKITKRGQNVTFRCDPISEHNRLYWYRQTLGQGPEFLTYFQNEAQLEKSRLLSDRFSAERPKGSFSTLEIQRTEQGDSAMYLCASSLGTTIANYGYTFGSGTRLTVV.

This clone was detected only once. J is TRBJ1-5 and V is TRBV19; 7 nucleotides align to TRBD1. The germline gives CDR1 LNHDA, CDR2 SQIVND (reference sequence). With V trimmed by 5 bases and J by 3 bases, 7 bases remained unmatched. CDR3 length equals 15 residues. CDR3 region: CASSARQGPNQPQHF. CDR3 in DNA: TGTGCCAGTAGTGCCCGACAGGGACCCAATCAGCCCCAGCATTTT.